The subject of this entry is one TCR beta chain. Its antigen remains unidentified. This entry belongs to a study of OX40 agonist ivuxolimab in advanced cancers. Background on the study: Ivuxolimab, an agonistic anti-OX40 (CD134) antibody, was given to patients. Intravenous ivuxolimab at 0.01 to 10 mg/kg was given to patients every 2 weeks. Three partial responders included one hepatocellular carcinoma patient and two cutaneous melanoma patients. Regarding the study as a whole: Clonal expansion was seen in CD4+ and CD8+ blood T cells by week 6 at 0.1 to 3.0 mg/kg.

The CDR3 runs to 15 residues. The germline CDR1 and CDR2 sequences are SGHTA and FQGNSA. Trimming shortened V by 5 bases and J by 7 bases, and 18 bases separated the two germline ends. TCRdb's copy holds only in-frame clones and misses some; the assay was immunoSEQ multiplex PCR. Here the sample spans around 100,000 clones, 85% to 90% being singletons. The chain carries TRBV7-2 and TRBJ1-5, with TRBD1 as a possible D gene (6 bases). The receptor's source is an adult with an advanced solid tumor such as melanoma, head and neck, liver or kidney cancer. This material consisted of CD4+ or CD8+ T cells sorted from blood, taken in a trial of the OX40 agonist ivuxolimab. The CDR3 loop is CASSKTGGAGQPQHF. The CDR3 nucleotides read TGTGCCAGCAGCAAAACGGGGGGGGCAGGGCAGCCCCAGCATTTT.